These 12 T cell receptor beta chains were sequenced from one sample in a study of T-cell reconstitution after alpha-beta-depleted transplantation in children. Molecular barcoding with unique molecular identifiers was used for the TCRbeta library. TCRdb reprocessed the PCR reads with MiXCR, giving one entry per CDR3 protein. The sample carries 95,000 to 150,000 distinct CDR3 sequences, under 30% recorded once. Here the sequenced sample was PBMCs, mostly from graft donor cells, taken 180 days after TCRalphabeta/CD19-depleted stem cell transplant. These receptors were taken from a male patient aged 2-15 years who had a stem cell transplant for chronic granulomatous disease, so the T cells may come from the graft donor.

The table lists this clonotype with many counts. The CDR3 reads CASSLGGPVQPQHF. Written as DNA, the CDR3 is TGTGCCAGCAGTTTAGGGGGGCCCGTTCAGCCCCAGCATTTT. The gene calls are TRBV12-3 or TRBV12-4 and TRBJ1-5, with D possibly being TRBD1 (6 bases). The CDR3 has 14 residues. Trimming shortened V by 1 base and J by 6 bases, and 10 bases separated the two germline ends.

This clonotype was seen a handful of times. The chain employs TRBV4-2 and TRBJ2-1; tentatively, D is TRBD1 or TRBD2 (6 bases each). The length of the CDR3 is 16 residues. Trimming stripped 1 base from V and 6 bases from J, with 16 bases between. Per germline, CDR1 LGHNA and CDR2 YNFKEQ. CDR3 in amino acids: CASSQGSRGASNEQFF. Here the CDR3 DNA reads TGTGCCAGCAGCCAAGGGTCGAGGGGGGCTAGCAATGAGCAGTTCTTC.

The chain couples TRBV11-2 to TRBJ2-2; perhaps TRBD2 as D (7 bases). This CDR3 region has 19 residues. V was shortened by 1 base and J by 2 bases, with 20 bases between the two germline ends. CDR1 is SGHAT, CDR2 FQNNGV, per germline. CDR3 DNA sequence: TGTGCCAGCAGCTTAGTCCCGCCAATGGGGGGGGCAAACACCGGGGAGCTGTTTTTT. Its translation: CASSLVPPMGGANTGELFF.

V gene TRBV29-1 combines with J gene TRBJ2-3; TRBD1 agrees at 7 bases. V lost 7 bases, J lost 2 bases, and 6 bases stayed unmatched. Per germline, CDR1 SQVTM and CDR2 ANQGSEA. The CDR3 loop spans 13 amino acids. CDR3: CSAFRGITDTQYF. The CDR3 DNA is TGCAGCGCATTCAGGGGGATCACAGATACGCAGTATTTT.

CDR3 nucleotide sequence: TGCAGTGCTAGCCCTATTGTGGGAACCTACAATGAGCAGTTCTTC. Translated, it gives CSASPIVGTYNEQFF. This chain joins TRBV20-1 and TRBJ2-1; no reliable D call. Deletions cut 3 bases from V and 2 bases from J, with 14 bases between. Germline V gene sequence: CDR1 DFQATT, CDR2 SNEGSKA (reference sequence). The CDR3 extends over 15 amino acids.

V and J are TRBV5-6 and TRBJ2-1, with D possibly being TRBD1 (7 bases). The CDR3 totals 15 residues. V was trimmed by 4 bases and J by 4 bases, leaving 15 bases between them. CDR1 is SGHDT and CDR2 is YYEEEE in the germline V gene. The CDR3 loop is CASSPPEGAYNEQFF. The CDR3 DNA sequence: TGTGCCAGCAGCCCCCCGGAGGGGGCTTACAATGAGCAGTTCTTC. The complete variable domain, with remaining parts taken from reference TRBV5-6 and TRBJ2-1, reads DAGVTQSPTHLIKTRGQQVTLRCSPKSGHDTVSWYQQALGQGPQFIFQYYEEEERQRGNFPDRFSGHQFPNYSSELNVNALLLGDSALYLCASSPPEGAYNEQFFGPGTRLTVL.

This clonotype was seen repeatedly, ten times or more. This sequence joins TRBV12-3 or TRBV12-4 and TRBJ1-1; D call uncertain. Trimming left V 7 bases short and J 1 base short, with 10 bases between. The CDR3 has 13 residues. The CDR3 is CASNPKGNTEAFF. DNA of the CDR3: TGTGCCAGCAATCCGAAGGGGAACACTGAAGCTTTCTTT.

This clonotype was seen many times. V usage is TRBV29-1 and J usage is TRBJ2-3; possibly TRBD2 for D (6 bases). Trimming took 3 bases from V and 3 from J, leaving 10 bases between them. This CDR3 is built from 13 residues. The germline CDR1 and CDR2 sequences are SQVTM and ANQGSEA. In DNA, the CDR3 is TGCAGCGTTGATAGCGGAAGGACAGATACGCAGTATTTT. Its protein product is CSVDSGRTDTQYF.

This clonotype was observed a handful of times. The chain joins TRBV5-1 to TRBJ2-3; TRBD2 matches at 9 bases. The length of the CDR3 is 15 residues. Trimming took 3 bases from V and 11 from J; bases not matched to a gene: 13. The germline V gene has CDR1 SGHRS and CDR2 YFSETQ. Written as DNA, the CDR3 is TGCGCCAGCAGCTCGCAATCGCTAGCGGGGTGGAGGCAGTATTTT. Its translation is CASSSQSLAGWRQYF.

This clonotype was seen only a few times. The rearrangement joins TRBV20-1 to TRBJ1-1; the match to TRBD1 covers 7 bases. V was clipped by 5 bases and J by 0 bases; unmatched bases: 3. CDR3 size: 13 residues. CDR1 is DFQATT, CDR2 SNEGSKA, per germline (reference sequence). CDR3 DNA sequence: TGCAGTGCTCTAGACAGGGTGAACACTGAAGCTTTCTTT. Translation: CSALDRVNTEAFF.

This clonotype was seen ten or more times. This sequence joins TRBV5-4 and TRBJ2-7; 8 positions match TRBD1. From germline, CDR1 is SGHNT and CDR2 YYREEE (reference sequence). CDR3 length: 15 amino acids. The trim removed 4 bases at V and 0 bases at J, leaving 6 bases unmatched. DNA for the CDR3: TGTGCCAGCAGCGGCTGGACAGGGCTCTCCTACGAGCAGTACTTC. Residues: CASSGWTGLSYEQYF. Variable domain in full (rest from reference TRBV5-4 and TRBJ2-7): ETGVTQSPTHLIKTRGQQVTLRCSSQSGHNTVSWYQQALGQGPQFIFQYYREEENGRGNFPPRFSGLQFPNYSSELNVNALELDDSALYLCASSGWTGLSYEQYFGPGTRLTVT.

This clonotype was seen ten or more times. V is TRBV4-3 and J is TRBJ2-7, with D unclear. CDR1 LGHNA and CDR2 YSLEER come from the germline V gene. The V and J ends lost 6 bases and 12 bases respectively, with 15 bases between them. The CDR3 length is 11 residues. CDR3: CASRLTDPSYF. Here the CDR3 DNA reads TGCGCCAGCAGACTAACGGACCCTTCGTACTTC.